Each of the 23 T cell receptor beta chains below was sequenced from the same sample in a study of siplizumab effects on memory and regulatory T cells. Assay: immunoSEQ multiplex PCR; the TCRdb copy retains only in-frame clones and omits some. Among about 50,000 clones listed, just over 95% were seen once. Input material: naive CD8+ T cells sorted from blood. The receptor source for this set is a human donor in good health.

V usage is TRBV4-3 and J usage is TRBJ1-1, with 8 bases that match TRBD1. V lost 3 bases to trimming and J lost 0 bases; unmatched junction nucleotides: 3. Germline V gene data show CDR1 as LGHNA and CDR2 as YSLEER. The CDR3 loop spans 15 amino acids. CDR3 nucleotide sequence: TGCGCCAGCAGCCAGACAGGGGTCATGAACACTGAAGCTTTCTTT. It is translated as CASSQTGVMNTEAFF.

The chain links TRBV20-1 to TRBJ2-3; D ambiguous. The CDR3 sequence is 11 residues long. Between the trimmed V and J ends, which lost 6 bases and 2 bases, there was a span of 6 bases. Germline values: CDR1 DFQATT, CDR2 SNEGSKA (reference sequence). The CDR3 protein is CSALFTDTQYF. The CDR3 nucleotides read TGCAGTGCCCTGTTCACAGATACGCAGTATTTT.

The chain joins TRBV4-1 to TRBJ1-5; D is possibly TRBD1 (5 bases). Per the germline V gene, CDR1 is MGHRA and CDR2 is YSYEKL. Trimming pared 1 base from V and 7 bases from J, leaving 11 bases between. CDR3 size: 14 residues. The CDR3 sequence: CASSQAPRGQPQHF. The CDR3 nucleotides read TGCGCCAGCAGCCAAGCACCCCGGGGCCAGCCCCAGCATTTT.

The rearrangement uses TRBV30 and TRBJ2-7; tentatively, D is TRBD1 (5 bases). Germline lookup yields CDR1 GTSNPN and CDR2 SVGIG (reference sequence). V dropped 1 base and J dropped 5 bases, with 9 bases sitting between them. This CDR3 is 12 amino acids long. The CDR3 DNA reads TGTGCCTGGAGTGATCAGGGCCACGAGCAGTACTTC. Translating gives CAWSDQGHEQYF.

V is TRBV6-6 and J is TRBJ2-2, with 8 bases fitting TRBD2. V shed 8 bases and J 8 bases; nucleotides not matched to a gene: 10. In germline, CDR1 is MNHNY, CDR2 SVGAGI (reference sequence). The CDR3 is 14 residues long. The CDR3 DNA reads TGTGCCAGCGGCGCGGGAGGCCCTCTGGGGGAGCTGTTTTTT. Translated, it gives CASGAGGPLGELFF.

V is TRBV18 and J is TRBJ1-1, with TRBD1 identical over 7 bases. The CDR3 loop spans 15 amino acids. V shed 3 bases and J 0 bases; nucleotides not matched to a gene: 4. Germline CDR1 reads KGHSH; CDR2 reads LQKENI. CDR3 sequence reads: CASSPRQGMNTEAFF. Here the CDR3 DNA reads TGTGCCAGCTCACCCCGACAGGGCATGAACACTGAAGCTTTCTTT.

CDR3 coding DNA: TGTGCCAGCAAGGCCCCGGGCCATAGCAATCAGCCCCAGCATTTT. Translating it yields CASKAPGHSNQPQHF. The rearrangement uses TRBV28 and TRBJ1-5; D remains unclear. Trimming removed 7 bases from V and 0 bases from J, with 13 bases in between. CDR1 and CDR2 from the germline V gene are MDHEN and SYDVKM. CDR3 length: 15 amino acids.

This chain joins TRBV27 and TRBJ2-7, with 8 bases identical to TRBD1. Trimming at V came to 5 bases and at J to 2 bases, leaving 8 bases not matched to a gene. CDR1 and CDR2 (germline): MNHEY, SMNVEV (reference sequence). CDR3 size: 15 residues. CDR3 nucleotides: TGTGCCAGCAGTGGATACCGGGACAGGACCTACGAGCAGTACTTC. Its translation is CASSGYRDRTYEQYF.

This clone was found once. Here the CDR3 DNA reads TGTGCCAGCAGTAGCGGGCAGGTTAATGAAAAACTGTTTTTT. Translation gives CASSSGQVNEKLFF. This chain uses TRBV28 with TRBJ1-4; D gene uncertain. The V and J ends lost 5 bases and 4 bases respectively, with 11 bases between them. This CDR3 is 14 amino acids long. Germline V gene sequence: CDR1 MDHEN, CDR2 SYDVKM.

The gene calls are TRBV29-1 and TRBJ1-4; 8 bases map to TRBD1. The length of the CDR3 is 13 residues. Germline V gene sequence: CDR1 SQVTM, CDR2 ANQGSEA. This chain's CDR3 is CRPRDRRNEKLFF. In DNA, the CDR3 is TGCAGACCCCGGGACAGGCGTAATGAAAAACTGTTTTTT.

This clone was observed once. V usage is TRBV7-9 and J usage is TRBJ2-5; 9 bases match TRBD1. Germline CDR1 reads SEHNR; CDR2 reads FQNEAQ (reference sequence). With 5 bases clipped from V and 5 bases from J, the junction kept 9 bases outside the gene matches. The CDR3 contains 15 residues. The CDR3 reads CASSIRQGGSETQYF. CDR3 bases: TGTGCCAGCAGCATACGACAGGGGGGCTCGGAGACCCAGTACTTC.

This chain uses TRBV6-5 with TRBJ2-1, with unresolved D. Germline CDR1 and CDR2: MNHEY and SVGAGI. V lost 0 bases, J lost 4 bases, and 7 bases lay in between. The CDR3 totals 14 residues. CDR3 sequence reads: CASSYSSGYNEQFF. CDR3 DNA sequence: TGTGCCAGCAGTTACTCGAGTGGGTACAATGAGCAGTTCTTC.

The chain joins TRBV7-9 to TRBJ1-1, with a tentative D call TRBD1 (6 bases). The V end lost 2 bases, the J end lost 0 bases, and 10 bases lay between the germline ends. Per germline, CDR1 SEHNR and CDR2 FQNEAQ (reference sequence). This CDR3 has 15 residues. This chain's CDR3 is CASSLPSGVNTEAFF. In DNA, the CDR3 is TGTGCCAGCAGCTTACCTTCAGGGGTGAACACTGAAGCTTTCTTT.

The rearrangement joins TRBV30 to TRBJ2-7, with unresolved D. The length of the CDR3 is 12 residues. Trimming pared 3 bases from V and 5 bases from J, leaving 11 bases between. Germline V CDR1 and CDR2: GTSNPN, SVGIG (reference sequence). This CDR3 reads CAWRRQMDEQYF. CDR3 bases: TGTGCCTGGAGACGGCAGATGGACGAGCAGTACTTC.

V is TRBV9 and J is TRBJ2-3; possibly TRBD2 for D (6 bases). This CDR3 comprises 16 residues. The V end lost 4 bases, the J end lost 2 bases, and 17 bases lay between the germline ends. Looked up from germline, CDR1 is SGDLS and CDR2 is YYNGEE. Here the CDR3 DNA reads TGTGCCAGCAGCCCCGGCGGGATCCTCCCCACAGATACGCAGTATTTT. It codes for CASSPGGILPTDTQYF.

The DNA for the CDR3 is TGCGCCAGCAGCCAAGGACTCTCTGGAAACACCATATATTTT. Translation: CASSQGLSGNTIYF. The rearrangement uses TRBV4-1 and TRBJ1-3; no firm D call. Germline V CDR1 and CDR2: MGHRA, YSYEKL. Trimming took off 1 base at V and 0 bases at J, with 4 bases between the two ends. CDR3 length: 14 residues.

This clone was recorded only once. V is TRBV27 and J is TRBJ2-1; maybe TRBD2 (7 bases). CDR3 length: 15 residues. Trimming removed 0 bases from V and 9 bases from J, with 15 bases in between. CDR1 is MNHEY, CDR2 SMNVEV, per germline (reference sequence). The CDR3 DNA reads TGTGCCAGCAGTTTATCTAGGGGTGGGGGGGCTGAGCAGTTCTTC. The encoded protein is CASSLSRGGGAEQFF.

The chain recombines TRBV5-6 with TRBJ1-4; 7 bases fit TRBD1. V lost 2 bases, J lost 0 bases, and 1 base stayed unmatched. Germline CDR1 is SGHDT and CDR2 is YYEEEE. There are 15 residues in the CDR3. CDR3 loop: CASSFGTATNEKLFF. The CDR3 nucleotides are TGTGCCAGCAGCTTTGGGACAGCAACTAATGAAAAACTGTTTTTT.

This clone was found a few times. This chain links TRBV7-9 with TRBJ1-2; D is ambiguous. The CDR3 sequence is 14 residues long. V dropped 1 base and J dropped 5 bases, with 11 bases sitting between them. Per the germline V gene, CDR1 is SEHNR and CDR2 is FQNEAQ (reference sequence). CDR3 sequence reads: CASSLGHKAYGYTF. The DNA of the CDR3 is TGTGCCAGCAGCTTAGGGCATAAAGCTTATGGCTACACCTTC.

The rearrangement links TRBV6-1 to TRBJ2-7; D might be TRBD1 or TRBD2, each matching 5 bases. Trimming removed 10 bases from V and 4 bases from J, with 20 bases in between. The CDR3 covers 14 residues. CDR1 is MNHNS, CDR2 SASEGT, per germline. The CDR3 DNA reads TGTGCCACCCCGGGGTGGGGGATTGGTTACGAGCAGTACTTC. It codes for CATPGWGIGYEQYF.

The rearrangement uses TRBV4-1 and TRBJ1-5; 10 nucleotides match TRBD1. Trimming at V came to 4 bases and at J to 7 bases, leaving 1 base not matched to a gene. CDR3 length equals 13 residues. Per the germline V gene, CDR1 is MGHRA and CDR2 is YSYEKL. The CDR3: CASSRDRGQPQHF. The CDR3 nucleotides are TGCGCCAGCAGCCGGGACAGGGGACAGCCCCAGCATTTT.

The chain combines TRBV28 with TRBJ1-1, with D possibly being TRBD1 (6 bases). Trimming shortened V by 5 bases and J by 5 bases, and 18 bases separated the two germline ends. The CDR3 consists of 15 residues. Per germline, CDR1 MDHEN and CDR2 SYDVKM. The CDR3 DNA is TGTGCCAGCAGTCCAGGGGTAACGGCGGGGACTGAAGCTTTCTTT. It yields the protein CASSPGVTAGTEAFF.

The chain recombines TRBV30 with TRBJ2-7; 10 positions match TRBD1. From germline, CDR1 is GTSNPN and CDR2 SVGIG (reference sequence). The junction had 6 bases not matched to a gene; V was cut back by 7 bases and J by 6 bases. The CDR3 is made up of 12 amino acids. CDR3 loop: CAYGGQGPEQYF. The CDR3 nucleotides are TGTGCCTATGGGGGACAGGGGCCCGAGCAGTACTTC.